This T cell receptor (beta chain) was sequenced for a study of cytomegalovirus exposure and HLA in healthy donors. Primers: 60 Vbeta forward and 13 Jbeta reverse. Clones were sequenced by immunoSEQ multiplex PCR, and TCRdb holds only the in-frame ones, with some missing. The repertoire consists of 85,000 to 90,000 clones, with 75% to 90% occurring once and the leading ten covering around 7%. The ends lost 0 bases at V and 7 bases at J; junction bases unmatched: 7. Germline V gene sequence: CDR1 MNHEY, CDR2 SMNVEV (reference sequence). CDR3 size: 17 residues. This receptor was obtained from a man aged 35 to 55 in good health and CMV-seropositive. This chain joins TRBV27 and TRBJ1-5; TRBD1 aligns across 12 bases. The sequenced sample was PBMCs. The CDR3 reads CASSLSWRGTGGQPQHF. Here the CDR3 DNA reads TGTGCCAGCAGTTTATCATGGAGGGGGACAGGGGGCCAGCCCCAGCATTTT.